The T cell receptor (beta chain) described here comes from a study of shared clonotypes between healthy human individuals. Clones were sequenced by immunoSEQ multiplex PCR, and TCRdb holds only the in-frame ones, with some missing. The sample has roughly 2,000,000 clones; approximately 94% are singletons. About this clone: No antigen is known for it.

Regarding the study as a whole: With few donors, the genetic and exposure-history diversity represented was limited.

CD45RO-negative cells were positively selected for CCR7, leaving out terminally differentiated effector memory CD45RA+ cells. Sequences were obtained from naive CD8+ T cells sorted from blood. The TCR was taken from a man aged 18 to 29 in good health.

The CDR3, as DNA: TGCAGCGTTGAAGAGGACCAGATTCCCTACAATGAGCAGTTCTTC. Protein sequence: CSVEEDQIPYNEQFF. The chain has TRBV29-1 and TRBJ2-1; D is uncertain. With 0 bases removed from V and 2 bases from J, the gap between germline ends came to 11 bases. This CDR3 comprises 15 residues. CDR1 SQVTM and CDR2 ANQGSEA come from the germline V gene.